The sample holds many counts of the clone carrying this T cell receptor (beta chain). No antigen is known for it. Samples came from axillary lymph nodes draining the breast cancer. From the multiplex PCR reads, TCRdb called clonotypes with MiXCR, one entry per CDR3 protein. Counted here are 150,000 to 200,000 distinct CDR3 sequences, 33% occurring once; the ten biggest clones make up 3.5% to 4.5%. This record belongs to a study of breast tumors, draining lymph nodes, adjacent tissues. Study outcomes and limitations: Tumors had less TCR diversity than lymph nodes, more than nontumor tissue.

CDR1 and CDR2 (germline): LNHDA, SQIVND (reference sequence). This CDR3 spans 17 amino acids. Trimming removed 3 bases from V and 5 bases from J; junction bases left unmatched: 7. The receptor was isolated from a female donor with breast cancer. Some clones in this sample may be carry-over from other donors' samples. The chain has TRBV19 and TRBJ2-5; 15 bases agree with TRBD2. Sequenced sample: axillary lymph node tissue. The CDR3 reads CASSMRTSGGVKETQYF. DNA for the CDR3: TGTGCCAGTAGTATGAGGACTAGCGGGGGGGTTAAGGAGACCCAGTACTTC. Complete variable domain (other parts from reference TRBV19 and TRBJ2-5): DGGITQSPKYLFRKEGQNVTLSCEQNLNHDAMYWYRQDPGQGLRLIYYSQIVNDFQKGDIAEGYSVSREKKESFPLTVTSAQKNPTAFYLCASSMRTSGGVKETQYFGPGTRLLVL.